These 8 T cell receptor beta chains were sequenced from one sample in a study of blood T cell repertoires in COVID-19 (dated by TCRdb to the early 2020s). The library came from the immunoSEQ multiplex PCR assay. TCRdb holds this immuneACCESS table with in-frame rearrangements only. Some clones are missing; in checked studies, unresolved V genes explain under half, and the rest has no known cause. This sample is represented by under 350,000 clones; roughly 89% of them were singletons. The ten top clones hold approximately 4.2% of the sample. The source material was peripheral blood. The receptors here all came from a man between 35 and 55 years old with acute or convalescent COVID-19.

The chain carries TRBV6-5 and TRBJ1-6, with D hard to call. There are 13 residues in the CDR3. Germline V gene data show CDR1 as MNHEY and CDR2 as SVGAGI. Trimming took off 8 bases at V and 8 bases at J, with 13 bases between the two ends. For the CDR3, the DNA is TGTGCCAGCCTGGGGAGGCCGTATTCACCCCTCCACTTT. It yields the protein CASLGRPYSPLHF.

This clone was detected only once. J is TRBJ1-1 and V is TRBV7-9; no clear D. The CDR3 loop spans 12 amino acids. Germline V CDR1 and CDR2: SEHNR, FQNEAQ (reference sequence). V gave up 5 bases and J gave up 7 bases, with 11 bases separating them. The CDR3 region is CASSQVDIEAFF. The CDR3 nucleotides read TGTGCCAGCAGCCAAGTTGACATTGAAGCTTTCTTT.

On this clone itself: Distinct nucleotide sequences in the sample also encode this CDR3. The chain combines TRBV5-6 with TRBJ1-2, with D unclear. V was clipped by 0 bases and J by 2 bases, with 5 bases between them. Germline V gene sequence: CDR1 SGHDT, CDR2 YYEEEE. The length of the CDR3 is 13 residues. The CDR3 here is CASSLGRNYGYTF. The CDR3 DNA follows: TGTGCCAGCAGCTTGGGCAGGAACTATGGCTACACCTTC. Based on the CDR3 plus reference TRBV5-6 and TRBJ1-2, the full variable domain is DAGVTQSPTHLIKTRGQQVTLRCSPKSGHDTVSWYQQALGQGPQFIFQYYEEEERQRGNFPDRFSGHQFPNYSSELNVNALLLGDSALYLCASSLGRNYGYTFGSGTRLTVV.

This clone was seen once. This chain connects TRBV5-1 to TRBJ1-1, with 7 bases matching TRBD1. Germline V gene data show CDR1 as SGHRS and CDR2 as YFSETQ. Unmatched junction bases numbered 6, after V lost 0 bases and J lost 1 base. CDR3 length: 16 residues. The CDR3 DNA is TGCGCCAGCAGCTTGGCGTCAGGGGGATGGAACACTGAAGCTTTCTTT. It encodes CASSLASGGWNTEAFF.

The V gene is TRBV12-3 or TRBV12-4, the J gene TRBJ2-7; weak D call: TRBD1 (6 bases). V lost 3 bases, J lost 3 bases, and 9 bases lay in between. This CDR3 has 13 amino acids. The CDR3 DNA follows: TGTGCCAGCAGTTTTGACAGGAGCTACGAGCAGTACTTC. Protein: CASSFDRSYEQYF.

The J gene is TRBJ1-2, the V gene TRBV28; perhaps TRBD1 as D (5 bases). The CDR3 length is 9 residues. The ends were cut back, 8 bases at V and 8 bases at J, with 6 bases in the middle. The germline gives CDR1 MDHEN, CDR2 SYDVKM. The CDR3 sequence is CASGAGYTF. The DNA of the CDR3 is TGTGCCAGCGGGGCCGGCTACACCTTC.

The DNA for the CDR3 is TGTGCCAGCAGTCTGTTCTCAGTCAATCAGCCCCAGCATTTT. Its translation is CASSLFSVNQPQHF. This sequence joins TRBV2 and TRBJ1-5; no definite D call. Trimming took off 5 bases at V and 3 bases at J, with 11 bases between the two ends. The CDR3 is 14 residues long. CDR1 SNHLY and CDR2 FYNNEI come from the germline V gene.

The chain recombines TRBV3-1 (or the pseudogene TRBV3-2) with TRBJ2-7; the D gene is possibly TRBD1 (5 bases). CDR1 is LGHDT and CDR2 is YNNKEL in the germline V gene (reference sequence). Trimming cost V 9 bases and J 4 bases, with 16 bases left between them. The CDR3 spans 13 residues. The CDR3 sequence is CASSRLGHYEQYF. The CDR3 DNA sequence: TGTGCCAGTTCCCGGCTGGGGCATTACGAGCAGTACTTC.